Listed below are T cell receptor beta chains from one sample, sequenced in a study of metastatic and nonmetastatic thyroid tumors. TCRdb re-called the PCR reads via MiXCR. This table holds about 49,000 clones, more than 20% found once. The sequenced sample consisted of blood. These receptors were collected from a female donor with papillary thyroid cancer or a benign thyroid nodule (not recorded which). Some clones in this sample may be carry-over from other donors' samples. Each CDR3 is given with its conserved first and last residue. D genes are given only for firm matches. Rows give clone size only sometimes, using once, few, many, or a class for an expanded clone.

size: many; J: TRBJ1-2; D: .; V: TRBV20-1; CDR3: CSASAGDYGYTF; DNA: TGCAGTGCTAGCGCGGGAGACTATGGCTACACCTTC
size: .; J: TRBJ2-7; D: .; V: TRBV14; CDR3: CASSHWRGHEQYF; DNA: TGTGCCAGCAGCCATTGGAGGGGCCACGAGCAGTACTTC
size: .; J: TRBJ2-7; D: .; V: TRBV7-2; CDR3: CASSSQKGNYYEQYF; DNA: TGTGCCAGCAGTTCCCAAAAGGGTAACTACTACGAGCAGTACTTC
size: .; J: TRBJ2-7; D: TRBD2; V: TRBV14; CDR3: CASIHTSGWSYEQYF; DNA: TGTGCCAGCATCCACACTAGCGGGTGGTCCTACGAGCAGTACTTC
size: .; J: TRBJ2-1; D: .; V: TRBV20-1; CDR3: CSSRDGRLSGNDQFF; DNA: TGCAGTTCTAGAGATGGGCGTCTTTCGGGAAATGATCAGTTCTTC
size: many; J: TRBJ2-3; D: TRBD1; V: TRBV20-1; CDR3: CSARQGRRDTQYF; DNA: TGCAGTGCCCGACAGGGTCGGAGAGATACGCAGTATTTT
size: .; J: TRBJ2-3; D: .; V: TRBV4-1; CDR3: CASSPGDTQYF; DNA: TGTGCCAGCAGCCCAGGGGATACGCAGTATTTT
size: many; J: TRBJ1-4; D: TRBD1; V: TRBV4-1; CDR3: CASSQEQGATEKLFF; DNA: TGCGCCAGCAGCCAAGAACAGGGGGCGACTGAAAAACTGTTTTTT
size: many; J: TRBJ2-7; D: TRBD1; V: TRBV5-1; CDR3: CASSLGTGINEQYF; DNA: TGCGCCAGCAGCTTGGGGACAGGGATCAACGAGCAGTACTTC
size: many; J: TRBJ2-1; D: .; V: TRBV27; CDR3: CASSFGRTGGLAQYNEQFF; DNA: TGTGCCAGCAGTTTTGGGAGGACAGGGGGACTAGCGCAATACAATGAGCAGTTCTTC
size: many; J: TRBJ2-5; D: TRBD2; V: TRBV9; CDR3: CASSPKKGLAGEETQYF; DNA: TGTGCCAGCAGCCCCAAAAAGGGACTAGCGGGAGAAGAGACCCAGTACTTC
size: many; J: TRBJ2-7; D: .; V: TRBV9; CDR3: CASSPRTPGYEQYF; DNA: TGTGCCAGCAGCCCCCGGACCCCCGGATACGAGCAGTACTTC
size: few; J: TRBJ2-5; D: TRBD1; V: TRBV6-4; CDR3: CASSSPRDRETQYF; DNA: TGTGCCAGCAGTTCCCCTAGGGACAGGGAGACCCAGTACTTC
size: many; J: TRBJ1-4; D: .; V: TRBV3-1; CDR3: CASSQDTLGEKLFF; DNA: TGTGCCAGCAGCCAGGACACATTGGGGGAAAAACTGTTTTTT
size: .; J: TRBJ2-1; D: .; V: TRBV12-5; CDR3: CASGPLSGRPSRYNEQFF; DNA: TGTGCTAGTGGTCCCTTGTCGGGACGGCCTTCTCGATACAATGAGCAGTTCTTC
size: many; J: TRBJ2-3; D: .; V: TRBV9; CDR3: CASSTFTDTQYF; DNA: TGTGCCAGCAGCACGTTCACAGATACGCAGTATTTT
size: many; J: TRBJ2-7; D: .; V: TRBV12-3/TRBV12-4; CDR3: CASSISQAGEQYF; DNA: TGTGCCAGCAGTATATCGCAGGCGGGCGAGCAGTACTTC
size: many; J: TRBJ1-1; D: TRBD1; V: TRBV29-1; CDR3: CSAMTGEAFF; DNA: TGCAGCGCCATGACAGGGGAAGCTTTCTTT
size: many; J: TRBJ2-7; D: .; V: TRBV5-1; CDR3: CASSLGERAYEQYF; DNA: TGCGCCAGCAGCTTAGGTGAGAGAGCCTACGAGCAGTACTTC
size: many; J: TRBJ2-7; D: .; V: TRBV6-1; CDR3: CASSNIRDGYEQYF; DNA: TGTGCCAGCAGTAACATCCGGGACGGCTACGAGCAGTACTTC
size: .; J: TRBJ2-7; D: .; V: TRBV20-1; CDR3: CSARGATLGTLYEQYF; DNA: TGCAGTGCTAGAGGGGCAACATTAGGGACCCTCTACGAGCAGTACTTC
size: many; J: TRBJ1-2; D: .; V: TRBV24-1; CDR3: CATSVTGRVGYTF; DNA: TGTGCCACCAGCGTCACAGGGCGGGTTGGCTACACCTTC
size: many; J: TRBJ1-2; D: .; V: TRBV30; CDR3: CAWSTLSSRTNYGYTF; DNA: TGTGCCTGGAGTACCCTCTCGAGCAGGACTAACTATGGCTACACCTTC
size: many; J: TRBJ1-6; D: TRBD1; V: TRBV28; CDR3: CASRTTTGGVRSPLHF; DNA: TGTGCCAGCAGAACCACGACAGGGGGCGTTAGATCACCCCTCCACTTT
size: many; J: TRBJ1-5; D: .; V: TRBV4-2; CDR3: CASAPRDSNQPQHF; DNA: TGTGCCAGCGCTCCCCGGGATAGCAATCAGCCCCAGCATTTT
size: few; J: TRBJ2-3; D: .; V: TRBV24-1; CDR3: CATSDPRTTEDTQYF; DNA: TGTGCCACCAGTGACCCCCGGACTACAGAGGATACGCAGTATTTT
size: many; J: TRBJ1-3; D: .; V: TRBV28; CDR3: CASTNTAGRRSGNTIYF; DNA: TGTGCCAGCACAAATACAGCCGGACGGAGGTCAGGAAACACCATATATTTT
size: .; J: TRBJ2-1; D: TRBD2; V: TRBV20-1; CDR3: CSAREPTSGSGDEQFF; DNA: TGCAGTGCTAGAGAGCCGACTAGCGGGAGTGGTGATGAGCAGTTCTTC
size: .; J: TRBJ2-3; D: .; V: TRBV7-6; CDR3: CASSLACSTDTQYF; DNA: TGTGCCAGCAGCTTAGCGTGCAGCACAGATACGCAGTATTTT
size: many; J: TRBJ2-2; D: TRBD1; V: TRBV18; CDR3: CASSPRRTGIISGELFF; DNA: TGTGCCAGCTCACCACGTCGGACAGGGATCATCTCCGGGGAGCTGTTTTTT
size: many; J: TRBJ1-2; D: .; V: TRBV20-1; CDR3: CSARDSEAYYTF; DNA: TGCAGTGCTAGAGATTCCGAGGCATACTACACCTTC
size: many; J: TRBJ2-7; D: TRBD2; V: TRBV5-4; CDR3: CASSFVQGRLALYEQYF; DNA: TGTGCCAGCAGCTTCGTTCAGGGCCGACTAGCTCTTTACGAGCAGTACTTC
size: .; J: TRBJ2-2; D: .; V: TRBV5-4; CDR3: CASSLGGPTGELFF; DNA: TGTGCCAGCAGCTTGGGGGGACCCACCGGGGAGCTGTTTTTT
size: many; J: TRBJ1-4; D: TRBD1; V: TRBV5-1; CDR3: CASSLTGEIEKLFF; DNA: TGCGCCAGCAGCTTGACAGGGGAAATCGAAAAACTGTTTTTT
size: many; J: TRBJ1-1; D: .; V: TRBV18; CDR3: CASSGGPADTEAFF; DNA: TGTGCCAGCTCAGGGGGTCCGGCAGACACTGAAGCTTTCTTT
size: .; J: TRBJ2-1; D: .; V: TRBV6-2/TRBV6-3; CDR3: CASSCPEQFF; DNA: TGTGCAAGCAGTTGTCCCGAGCAGTTCTTC
size: many; J: TRBJ2-3; D: TRBD1; V: TRBV20-1; CDR3: CSVARGQGLLAGPTDTQYF; DNA: TGCAGTGTTGCCCGAGGACAGGGGTTACTCGCGGGACCCACAGATACGCAGTATTTT
size: many; J: TRBJ1-5; D: .; V: TRBV11-2; CDR3: CASSLRSQGNQPQHF; DNA: TGTGCCAGCAGTCTTAGATCACAGGGTAATCAGCCCCAGCATTTT
size: few; J: TRBJ1-1; D: .; V: TRBV19; CDR3: CANKKQTNTEAFF; DNA: TGTGCCAATAAAAAACAGACGAACACTGAAGCCTTCTTT
size: .; J: TRBJ2-1; D: .; V: TRBV12-3/TRBV12-4; CDR3: CARSPLGDQFF; DNA: TGTGCCCGCAGCCCCCTCGGGGATCAGTTCTTC
size: many; J: TRBJ2-1; D: .; V: TRBV7-2; CDR3: CASSFRPARNEQFF; DNA: TGTGCCAGCAGCTTTCGCCCGGCCCGCAATGAGCAGTTCTTC
size: many; J: TRBJ2-1; D: TRBD2; V: TRBV6-4; CDR3: CASSSSGKNEQFF; DNA: TGTGCCAGCAGTTCTAGCGGGAAAAATGAGCAGTTCTTC
size: many; J: TRBJ2-2; D: .; V: TRBV5-4; CDR3: CASSAGAAGELFF; DNA: TGTGCCAGCAGCGCGGGGGCGGCCGGGGAGCTGTTTTTT
size: .; J: TRBJ2-3; D: .; V: TRBV20-1; CDR3: CSGGGGWPDTQYF; DNA: TGCAGTGGTGGTGGTGGGTGGCCAGATACGCAGTATTTT
size: many; J: TRBJ2-1; D: TRBD1; V: TRBV20-1; CDR3: CSAREDGTVYNEQFF; DNA: TGCAGTGCTAGAGAAGATGGGACAGTTTACAATGAGCAGTTCTTC
size: once; J: TRBJ2-5; D: .; V: TRBV24-1; CDR3: CATSDNGEWETEYF; DNA: TGTGCCACCAGTGATAATGGGGAATGGGAGACCGAGTACTTC
size: many; J: TRBJ1-1; D: .; V: TRBV5-1; CDR3: CASSLEPGQNTEAFF; DNA: TGCGCCAGCAGCCTCGAACCGGGACAAAACACTGAAGCTTTCTTT
size: many; J: TRBJ2-7; D: TRBD2; V: TRBV20-1; CDR3: CSAKGTSATYEQYF; DNA: TGCAGTGCTAAGGGGACTAGCGCAACCTACGAGCAGTACTTC
size: many; J: TRBJ2-7; D: TRBD2; V: TRBV25-1; CDR3: CASSPSGSYEQYF; DNA: TGTGCCAGCAGTCCTAGCGGGAGTTACGAGCAGTACTTC
size: many; J: TRBJ2-3; D: .; V: TRBV11-2; CDR3: CASSTGRGRGADTQYF; DNA: TGTGCCAGCAGCACCGGACGGGGGCGCGGCGCAGATACGCAGTATTTT
size: many; J: TRBJ2-1; D: TRBD2; V: TRBV10-2; CDR3: CASRAGTRGVDEQFF; DNA: TGCGCCAGCAGGGCCGGGACTAGAGGGGTCGATGAGCAGTTCTTC
size: few; J: TRBJ2-3; D: TRBD2; V: TRBV10-3; CDR3: CAISEIAGASDMQYF; DNA: TGTGCCATCAGTGAAATAGCGGGAGCATCAGATATGCAGTATTTT
size: few; J: TRBJ2-7; D: TRBD1; V: TRBV15; CDR3: CATRGTGTEQYF; DNA: TGTGCCACCAGAGGGACAGGGACCGAGCAGTACTTC
size: many; J: TRBJ1-1; D: TRBD1; V: TRBV7-9; CDR3: CASSLMGQGAFF; DNA: TGTGCCAGCAGCTTAATGGGACAGGGGGCTTTCTTT
size: many; J: TRBJ2-1; D: TRBD2; V: TRBV19; CDR3: CASSITAGGLYNEQFF; DNA: TGTGCCAGTAGTATAACGGCGGGAGGCTTATACAATGAGCAGTTCTTC